The rows below give T cell receptor beta chains drawn from one sample of a study of shared clonotypes between healthy human individuals. Clones were sequenced by immunoSEQ multiplex PCR, and TCRdb holds only the in-frame ones, with some missing. The sample shows a few million clones, roughly nine tenths of them seen only once. The specimen was naive CD4+ T cells sorted from blood. The receptor source for this set is a man aged 18 to 35 in good health. The conserved cysteine and the conserved F or W are not part of the CDR3 here.

>TRBV18|TRBJ1-1|11
ASSQGSDTEAF
>TRBV6-5|TRBJ2-1|13
ASSYYAGAGNEQF
>TRBV5-1|TRBJ2-3|13
ASRIAGDSTDTQY
>TRBV28|TRBJ1-4|13
ASSFLDRVNEKLF
>TRBV10-1|TRBJ1-2|9
ASNAPRSYT
>TRBV28|TRBJ1-2|15
ASSPDRGRVRPYGYT
>TRBV7-6|TRBJ2-7|11
ASSRDRTYEQY
>TRBV2|TRBJ2-1|13
ASSRRAGDYNEQF
>TRBV7-8|TRBJ1-3|13
ASSPRESSGNTIY
>TRBV7-9|TRBJ2-1|11
ASSLGTVNEQF
>TRBV21-1|TRBJ2-7|13
ASTLEASGCYEQY
>TRBV25-1|TRBJ1-2|13
ASSVISGTGFGYT
>TRBV2|TRBJ2-3|13
ASSDDGRRTDTQY
>TRBV18|TRBJ2-7|13
ASSPLGQGSYEQY
>TRBV28|TRBJ2-3|14
ASSSLAGPDTDTQY
>TRBV7-8|TRBJ2-1|13
ASSSWTGGGNEQF
>TRBV5-4|TRBJ2-4|14
ASSLGLADAKNIQY
>TRBV7-3|TRBJ2-5|12
ASSLGGGQETQY
>TRBV18|TRBJ2-5|13
ASSPRGTTQETQY
>TRBV7-2|TRBJ2-3|9
ASSNPDTQY
>TRBV28|TRBJ1-1|12
ASSPLNSVRGAF
>TRBV6-4|TRBJ1-5|16
ASSVHLGTEYSNQPQH
>TRBV7-2|TRBJ1-2|11
ASSLARRNGYT
>TRBV9|TRBJ1-4|13
ASSSAPPGGGKLF
>TRBV14|TRBJ2-3|13
ASSAGTGATDTQY
>TRBV6-1|TRBJ1-2|10
ASSGQVGGYT
>TRBV14|TRBJ1-2|13
ASSQDKGGPYGYT
>TRBV9|TRBJ1-2|12
ASSVTGTNYGYT
>TRBV5-1|TRBJ1-1|11
ASKKQGFTEAF